The 29 T cell receptor beta chains below were found in one sample sequenced in a study of shared clonotypes between healthy human individuals. Repertoires were generated with immunoSEQ multiplex PCR, while TCRdb's copy carries only in-frame clones and drops some. The repertoire holds fewer than 3 million clones, roughly 92% seen once, with approximately 0.41% in the top ten. Sequencing was performed on naive CD4+ T cells from PBMCs. As to subset: CD45RA+ positively selected. The receptors here all came from a man aged 18 to 30 in good health. Some clones in this sample may be carry-over from other donors' samples.

The chain uses TRBV28 and TRBJ1-1; D uncertain. Germline V gene sequence: CDR1 MDHEN, CDR2 SYDVKM. Trimming removed 7 bases from V and 5 bases from J, with 14 bases in between. This CDR3 comprises 13 residues. This chain's CDR3 is CASTLRGRTEAFF. CDR3 DNA sequence: TGTGCCAGCACCCTGCGGGGAAGGACTGAAGCTTTCTTT.

The V call is TRBV5-4, the J call TRBJ2-5, with D possibly TRBD2 on 5 matching bases. Germline lookup yields CDR1 SGHNT and CDR2 YYREEE (reference sequence). Trimming removed 3 bases at V and 4 bases at J, with 16 bases between. The CDR3 contains 15 residues. The DNA for the CDR3 is TGTGCCAGCAGCTATGGACCCGGGGAAGGAGAGACCCAGTACTTC. It translates to CASSYGPGEGETQYF.

CDR3 DNA sequence: TGTGCCAGCTCACCACCTGGACAGGGCCTGGGGGAGCAGTACTTC. Its translation is CASSPPGQGLGEQYF. V is TRBV18 and J is TRBJ2-7, with TRBD1 matching 8 bases. After removal of 0 bases from V and 7 bases from J, the junction contained 8 bases not matched to a gene. Germline assignment: CDR1 KGHSH and CDR2 LQKENI. The CDR3 has 15 residues.

The chain has TRBV7-9 and TRBJ2-3; TRBD2 is a possible D gene (6 bases). Germline V gives CDR1 SEHNR, CDR2 FQNEAQ (reference sequence). V was clipped by 3 bases and J by 3 bases, with 16 bases between them. The CDR3 length is 16 residues. DNA of the CDR3: TGTGCCAGCAGCTTTTTTCCGCGGGATTGGACAGATACGCAGTATTTT. This codes for CASSFFPRDWTDTQYF.

The rearrangement links TRBV5-1 to TRBJ2-5; 8 bases match TRBD2. With 0 bases clipped from V and 2 bases from J, the junction kept 6 bases outside the gene matches. CDR1 is SGHRS and CDR2 is YFSETQ in the germline V gene. CDR3 length: 16 residues. The CDR3 DNA is TGCGCCAGCAGCTTGGCCGTTTCTAGCGGGCAAGAGACCCAGTACTTC. As protein: CASSLAVSSGQETQYF.

Remarks on this clone: This same CDR3 is encoded by further DNA sequences in the sample. The V call is TRBV29-1, the J call TRBJ2-5; 10 nucleotides match TRBD2. Germline CDR1 reads SQVTM; CDR2 reads ANQGSEA. J was trimmed by 3 bases and V by 0 bases; bases with no gene match: 1. This CDR3 spans 14 amino acids. The CDR3 here is CSVEDLAGEETQYF. The CDR3 nucleotides read TGCAGCGTTGAAGATCTAGCGGGAGAAGAGACCCAGTACTTC.

The chain is built from TRBV28 and TRBJ2-5; D not certain. Trimming cost V 1 base and J 1 base, with 10 bases left between them. CDR1 is MDHEN and CDR2 is SYDVKM in the germline V gene. The CDR3 is 15 amino acids. The CDR3 here is CASSLLGGTQETQYF. CDR3 bases: TGTGCCAGCAGTTTATTGGGCGGAACCCAAGAGACCCAGTACTTC. The full variable domain, with the rest looked up from reference TRBV28 and TRBJ2-5, is DVKVTQSSRYLVKRTGEKVFLECVQDMDHENMFWYRQDPGLGLRLIYFSYDVKMKEKGDIPEGYSVSREKKERFSLILESASTNQTSMYLCASSLLGGTQETQYFGPGTRLLVL.

The V and J genes are TRBV5-6 and TRBJ2-3; TRBD1 or TRBD2 may be the D gene (5 bases each). The germline V gene encodes CDR1 SGHDT and CDR2 YYEEEE. Trimming left V 6 bases short and J 0 bases short, with 11 bases between. The CDR3 consists of 14 residues. CDR3 nucleotide sequence: TGTGCCAGCATACCGGGACCCAGCACAGATACGCAGTATTTT. Amino acids: CASIPGPSTDTQYF.

This clone was detected only once. The chain joins TRBV5-4 to TRBJ2-2; 11 bases line up with TRBD2. V was clipped by 4 bases and J by 6 bases; unmatched bases: 8. The germline V gene encodes CDR1 SGHNT and CDR2 YYREEE (reference sequence). CDR3 length equals 16 residues. CDR3 sequence: CASSLSGRASPGELFF. The CDR3 coding sequence is TGTGCCAGCAGCCTTAGCGGGAGGGCCTCACCCGGGGAGCTGTTTTTT.

The chain recombines TRBV6-6 with TRBJ1-5; no clear D gene. The CDR3 totals 13 residues. V dropped 5 bases and J dropped 4 bases, with 9 bases sitting between them. CDR1 and CDR2 from the germline V gene are MNHNY and SVGAGI (reference sequence). This CDR3 reads CASSSGRNQPQHF. CDR3 nucleotide sequence: TGTGCCAGCAGTAGTGGGAGAAATCAGCCCCAGCATTTT.

This chain joins TRBV28 and TRBJ1-3, with D tentatively TRBD1 (5 bases). The CDR3 contains 14 residues. Trimming cost V 6 bases and J 4 bases, with 13 bases left between them. The germline gives CDR1 MDHEN, CDR2 SYDVKM. CDR3 in DNA: TGTGCCAGCAGCCCGACAGTCGTGGGAAACACCATATATTTT. It yields the protein CASSPTVVGNTIYF.

The chain carries TRBV10-3 and TRBJ2-2; tentatively, D is TRBD1 (6 bases). The CDR3 extends over 14 amino acids. Germline values: CDR1 ENHRY, CDR2 SYGVKD. The ends were cut back, 9 bases at V and 2 bases at J, with 13 bases in the middle. The CDR3 DNA follows: TGTGCCATTCAACGGGACACCAACACCGGGGAGCTGTTTTTT. This sequence encodes CAIQRDTNTGELFF.

The rearrangement uses TRBV19 and TRBJ2-5; no clear D gene. CDR3 length: 16 amino acids. Looked up from germline, CDR1 is LNHDA and CDR2 is SQIVND (reference sequence). V was cut by 1 base and J by 4 bases, with 16 bases left in between. The CDR3 DNA reads as TGTGCCAGTAGTATAGGGCCGAGATTAGCCCGAGAGACCCAGTACTTC. Its translation is CASSIGPRLARETQYF.

The count of this clone is one. The chain uses TRBV5-1 and TRBJ2-1; D might be TRBD2 (5 bases). The CDR3 extends over 15 amino acids. The V gene lost 0 bases and the J gene lost 7 bases, with 14 bases spanning the gap. Germline CDR1 and CDR2: SGHRS and YFSETQ. CDR3 protein: CASSLGPSLGNEQFF. CDR3 coding DNA: TGCGCCAGCAGCTTGGGCCCTAGCTTAGGAAATGAGCAGTTCTTC.

CDR3 sequence: CASSPGTVGPFYEQYF. CDR3 bases: TGTGCCAGCAGCCCAGGGACTGTCGGGCCATTCTACGAGCAGTACTTC. The chain has TRBV13 and TRBJ2-7; D is possibly TRBD2 (6 bases). CDR3 length: 16 residues. Germline V gene lookup returns CDR1 PRHDT and CDR2 FYEKMQ (reference sequence). V was clipped by 5 bases and J by 3 bases, with 20 bases between them.

The rearrangement joins TRBV11-2 to TRBJ1-2; D unclear. This CDR3 is 16 amino acids long. The germline V gene encodes CDR1 SGHAT and CDR2 FQNNGV. The V and J ends lost 0 bases and 2 bases respectively, with 13 bases between them. The CDR3 DNA is TGTGCCAGCAGCTTAGATGCAAGGGCACCCAACTATGGCTACACCTTC. Residues: CASSLDARAPNYGYTF.

V is TRBV4-1 and J is TRBJ1-2, with D hard to call. The CDR3 consists of 16 residues. Germline CDR1 reads MGHRA; CDR2 reads YSYEKL. Trimming cost V 2 bases and J 2 bases, with 15 bases left between them. CDR3 nucleotides: TGCGCCAGCAGCCAATTGAGTCCAGCCGAAAACTATGGCTACACCTTC. Translated, it gives CASSQLSPAENYGYTF.

The chain links TRBV5-1 to TRBJ2-3; the match to TRBD2 covers 14 bases. J was trimmed by 2 bases and V by 4 bases; bases with no gene match: 6. This CDR3 spans 17 amino acids. CDR1 SGHRS and CDR2 YFSETQ come from the germline V gene. CDR3 nucleotides: TGCGCCAGCAGCCCGGGACTAGCGGGAGCCACCACAGATACGCAGTATTTT. It specifies CASSPGLAGATTDTQYF.

The V call is TRBV19, the J call TRBJ2-1; possible D gene TRBD2, 5 bases. Germline CDR1 is LNHDA and CDR2 is SQIVND (reference sequence). Trimming shortened V by 5 bases and J by 3 bases, and 14 bases separated the two germline ends. CDR3 length: 15 amino acids. The CDR3 here is CASSPEGMSYNEQFF. The CDR3 DNA follows: TGTGCCAGTAGTCCAGAGGGAATGAGCTACAATGAGCAGTTCTTC.

V usage is TRBV29-1 and J usage is TRBJ1-1; no definite D call. V shed 2 bases and J shed 2 bases, with 9 bases lying between them. This CDR3 comprises 13 residues. The germline gives CDR1 SQVTM, CDR2 ANQGSEA. The CDR3 loop reads CSVESTLNTEAFF. The CDR3 bases are TGCAGCGTTGAAAGCACCTTAAACACTGAAGCTTTCTTT.

V is TRBV7-3 and J is TRBJ2-2; D might be TRBD2 (5 bases). Trimming left V 4 bases short and J 6 bases short, with 12 bases between. The CDR3 is 14 residues long. Germline-derived CDR1 and CDR2 are SGHTA and FQGTGA. CDR3 DNA sequence: TGTGCCAGCAGCTGGGGAGTTCTATCCGGGGAGCTGTTTTTT. This sequence encodes CASSWGVLSGELFF.

CDR3: CASSPSGGSRETQYF. CDR3 in DNA: TGTGCCAGCAGCCCATCGGGAGGCAGCAGGGAGACCCAGTACTTC. The chain carries TRBV7-9 and TRBJ2-5; 7 bases line up with TRBD2. Losses at the gene ends were 5 bases for V and 5 bases for J; bases not matched to a gene: 11. The CDR3 has 15 amino acids. Per the germline V gene, CDR1 is SEHNR and CDR2 is FQNEAQ (reference sequence).

This clone was seen only once. The gene calls are TRBV2 and TRBJ2-1; D uncertain. Trimming shortened V by 6 bases and J by 9 bases, and 12 bases separated the two germline ends. Germline CDR1 SNHLY, CDR2 FYNNEI. The CDR3 has 12 residues. In DNA form, the CDR3 reads TGTGCCAGCAGGGATAATGGGGTTGAGCAGTTCTTC. As protein: CASRDNGVEQFF.

The gene calls are TRBV4-1 and TRBJ2-7; TRBD1 or TRBD2 may be the D gene (5 bases each). The CDR3 runs to 14 residues. Trimming removed 1 base from V and 4 bases from J, with 11 bases in between. The germline V gene has CDR1 MGHRA and CDR2 YSYEKL. CDR3 loop: CASSQVGTGYEQYF. The CDR3 DNA reads as TGCGCCAGCAGCCAAGTAGGGACGGGATACGAGCAGTACTTC.

This clone occurred a few times. Other DNA sequences in this specimen translate into the identical CDR3. V usage is TRBV11-2 and J usage is TRBJ2-7; D ambiguous. This CDR3 region has 11 residues. The germline V gene encodes CDR1 SGHAT and CDR2 FQNNGV. Trimming removed 1 base from V and 6 bases from J, with 4 bases in between. The CDR3 spells CASSLVREQYF. DNA of the CDR3: TGTGCCAGCAGCTTAGTACGCGAGCAGTACTTC.

The chain is built from TRBV7-8 and TRBJ2-7, with D uncertain. Germline CDR1 is SGHVS and CDR2 is FQNEAQ. This CDR3 is 11 amino acids long. The V end was cut by 5 bases, the J end by 6 bases, with 8 bases between. CDR3 nucleotides: TGTGCCAGCAGCCCCGGCTCCGAGCAGTACTTC. It translates to CASSPGSEQYF.

V and J are TRBV28 and TRBJ2-1; 9 bases map to TRBD2. With 6 bases clipped from V and 6 bases from J, the junction kept 9 bases outside the gene matches. There are 15 residues in the CDR3. Looked up from germline, CDR1 is MDHEN and CDR2 is SYDVKM. In DNA form, the CDR3 reads TGTGCCAGCAGCGTGCTAGCGGGATTCTTCAATGAGCAGTTCTTC. Translation: CASSVLAGFFNEQFF.

The V call is TRBV7-9, the J call TRBJ2-7; 7 positions match TRBD2. The CDR3 contains 15 residues. CDR1 is SEHNR and CDR2 is FQNEAQ in the germline V gene (reference sequence). J was trimmed by 1 base and V by 5 bases; bases with no gene match: 8. The CDR3 here is CASSPPTSTSYEQYF. The CDR3 DNA reads as TGTGCCAGCAGCCCGCCGACTAGCACTTCCTACGAGCAGTACTTC.

With regard to this clone: Other DNA sequences of this sample code for an identical CDR3. This chain connects TRBV20-1 to TRBJ2-7; D ambiguous. The ends were cut back, 1 base at V and 3 bases at J, with 4 bases in the middle. CDR1 is DFQATT, CDR2 SNEGSKA, per germline (reference sequence). CDR3 length: 11 amino acids. The CDR3 here is CSARAGYEQYF. The CDR3 region has the DNA TGCAGTGCTAGAGCGGGCTACGAGCAGTACTTC.